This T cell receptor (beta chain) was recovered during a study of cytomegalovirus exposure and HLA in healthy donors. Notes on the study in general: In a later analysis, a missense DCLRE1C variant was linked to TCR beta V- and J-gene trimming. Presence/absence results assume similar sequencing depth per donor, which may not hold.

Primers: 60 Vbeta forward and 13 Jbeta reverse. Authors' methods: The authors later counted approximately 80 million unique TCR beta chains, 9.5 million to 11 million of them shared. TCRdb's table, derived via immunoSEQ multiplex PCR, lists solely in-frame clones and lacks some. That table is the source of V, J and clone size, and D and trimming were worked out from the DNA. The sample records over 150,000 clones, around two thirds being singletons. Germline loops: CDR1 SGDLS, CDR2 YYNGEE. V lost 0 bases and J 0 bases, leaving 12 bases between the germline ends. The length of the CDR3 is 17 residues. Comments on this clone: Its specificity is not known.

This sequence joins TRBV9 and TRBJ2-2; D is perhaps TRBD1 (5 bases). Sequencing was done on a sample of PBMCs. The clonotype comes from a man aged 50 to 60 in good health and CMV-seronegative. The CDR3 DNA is TGTGCCAGCAGCGTAGGTGACAGTTTCGCGAACACCGGGGAGCTGTTTTTT. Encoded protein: CASSVGDSFANTGELFF.